This TCR beta chain was obtained from a study of PD-1 blockade in classical Hodgkin lymphoma. A note on this clone: Its matching antigen is unknown.

The length of the CDR3 is 14 residues. V dropped 0 bases and J dropped 4 bases, with 10 bases sitting between them. Using immunoSEQ multiplex PCR, the repertoire was profiled, and TCRdb retains in-frame clones only, with some absent. The table has around 50,000 clones, approximately 76% seen once. Study conclusions and caveats: Why repertoires differed is undefined; disease activity or prior therapy possibly contributed. Reports described newly diagnosed patients as having lower baseline TCR diversity than healthy donors.

Stated time point: cycle 4 day 1 (C4D1), after 5 to 7 weeks of nivolumab. Every patient experienced relapse after autologous stem cell transplantation, and brentuximab vedotin exposure varied. The sequence was obtained from a human donor with classical Hodgkin lymphoma. The gene calls are TRBV5-3 and TRBJ1-2; D is undetermined. TRBV5-3 is treated as an ORF (open reading frame) with a function not yet certain. The sequences come from peripheral blood mononuclear cells (PBMCs), collected before the fourth cycle of nivolumab. The CDR3, as DNA: TGTGCCAGAAGCTTGGAACGCACCTTCTATGGCTACACCTTC. This sequence encodes CARSLERTFYGYTF.